The 20 T cell receptor beta chains given below trace back to one sample, sequenced in a study of Tregs in tolerant kidney transplant recipients. Some clones are missing from TCRdb's copy, which holds only in-frame ones; the method was immunoSEQ multiplex PCR. The listing contains 50,000 or so clones. The sequences come from CD4+ T cells from blood, collected before the transplant. Receptors originate from a human donor who received a combined kidney and bone marrow transplant.

This CDR3 is CASSLFDEQFF. The part of the CDR3 DNA that was read is TGTGCCAGCTCACTCTTCGATGAG. The chain has TRBV18 and TRBJ2-1; no firm D call. The CDR3 is cut off 3 residues early in the read; its end comes from the germline J gene. Deletions cut 4 bases from V and 8 bases from J, with 6 bases between. CDR3 length equals 11 residues. Germline CDR1 reads KGHSH; CDR2 reads LQKENI.

The part of the CDR3 DNA that was read is TGTGCCAGTAGTATAGTAGGTTCGAGCAGGGGGCTGCTTGGCTATGGC. This sequence encodes CASSIVGSSRGLLGYG. From start to end, the CDR3 is CASSIVGSSRGLLGYGYTF. V and J are TRBV19 and TRBJ1-2; TRBD1 matches at 8 bases. The read finishes 3 residues shy of the CDR3 end, and the germline J gene is used to complete it. Germline trimming cut 1 base from V and 4 bases from J; bases unmatched to any gene: 17. The CDR3 has 19 amino acids. Germline values: CDR1 LNHDA, CDR2 SQIVND (reference sequence).

For this clone: Sequencing ends 3 residues short of the CDR3 end; the germline J gene provides the rest. The genes are TRBV7-8 and TRBJ2-7; TRBD1 matches at 7 bases. Trimming at V came to 0 bases and at J to 6 bases, leaving 5 bases not matched to a gene. The CDR3 totals 14 residues. The germline CDR1 and CDR2 sequences are SGHVS and FQNEAQ. The CDR3 bases that were read are TGTGCCAGCAGCTTAGCGCTGGCAGGGGGCGAG. It codes for CASSLALAGGE. The CDR3 in its entirety is CASSLALAGGEQYF.

A remark on this clone: The read comes to an end 3 residues before the CDR3 does, leaving the germline J gene to fill in the end. The rearrangement joins TRBV18 to TRBJ2-4; 8 bases map to TRBD1. Germline V gene lookup returns CDR1 KGHSH and CDR2 LQKENI. The CDR3 is made up of 15 amino acids. The sequenced CDR3 bases are TGTGCCAGCTCAGTGACAGGGGAGAGGTACTATGGT. Protein: CASSVTGERYYG. The CDR3 reads in full as CASSVTGERYYGQYF. The full variable domain, its missing parts supplied by reference TRBV18 and TRBJ2-4, is NAGVMQNPRHLVRRRGQEARLRCSPMKGHSHVYWYRQLPEEGLKFMVYLQKENIIDESGMPKERFSAEFPKEGPSILRIQQVVRGDSAAYFCASSVTGERYYGQYFGAGTRLSVL.

In the case of this clone: The read terminates 3 residues before the CDR3 end, so the remaining end is supplied by the germline J gene. This chain connects TRBV5-1 to TRBJ1-5; D uncertain. This CDR3 comprises 15 residues. V was pared by 4 bases and J by 6 bases, with 17 bases between. CDR1 is SGHRS, CDR2 YFSETQ, per germline. CDR3 bases read: TGCGCCAGCAGCCCCGGCTTGACAATGGGTCAGCCC. Translating gives CASSPGLTMGQP. The whole CDR3 reads CASSPGLTMGQPQHF. The whole variable domain, remainder taken from reference TRBV5-1 and TRBJ1-5, is KAGVTQTPRYLIKTRGQQVTLSCSPISGHRSVSWYQQTPGQGLQFLFEYFSETQRNKGNFPGRFSGRQFSNSRSEMNVSTLELGDSALYLCASSPGLTMGQPQHFGDGTRLSIL.

A note on this clone: The read gets to within 3 residues of the CDR3 end, and the germline J gene fills in the rest. V usage is TRBV6-1 and J usage is TRBJ2-6; D gene ambiguous. Trimming left V 1 base short and J 0 bases short, with 4 bases between. The CDR3 consists of 15 residues. CDR1 MNHNS and CDR2 SASEGT come from the germline V gene. Incomplete CDR3 DNA: TGTGCCAGCAGTGAAGGTTACTCTGGGGCCAACGTC. Translating it yields CASSEGYSGANV. From start to end, the CDR3 is CASSEGYSGANVLTF.

Comments on this clone: The CDR3 end falls 3 residues outside the read, so it is completed with the germline J gene. The V gene is TRBV7-2, the J gene TRBJ1-1, with 7 bases aligning to TRBD1. Trimming at V came to 5 bases and at J to 2 bases, leaving 8 bases not matched to a gene. From germline, CDR1 is SGHTA and CDR2 FQGNSA. CDR3 length equals 15 residues. Partial CDR3 DNA: TGTGCCAGCAGCCCGGGGAGGGGGCGAAACACTGAA. Translating gives CASSPGRGRNTE. The entire CDR3 reads CASSPGRGRNTEAFF. Filled out from reference TRBV7-2 and TRBJ1-1, the complete variable domain reads GAGVSQSPSNKVTEKGKDVELRCDPISGHTALYWYRQSLGQGLEFLIYFQGNSAPDKSGLPSDRFSAERTGGSVSTLTIQRTQQEDSAVYLCASSPGRGRNTEAFFGQGTRLTVV.

Points on this clone: The observed sequence ends 3 residues before the CDR3 terminus, with the missing tail filled in from the germline J gene. This chain uses TRBV10-2 with TRBJ2-7; D ambiguous. The CDR3 has 15 amino acids. Germline V gene sequence: CDR1 WSHSY, CDR2 SAAADI. Trimming took 2 bases from V and 2 from J, leaving 13 bases between them. CDR3 in amino acids: CASSEGQHLTYEQYF. Incomplete CDR3 DNA: TGCGCCAGCAGTGAGGGGCAGCACCTCACCTACGAG.

CDR3 bases read: TGCGCCAGCAGCTTGGATTTGGGCGGGAGGAAGTCCTACGAG. Translated: CASSLDLGGRKSYE. The CDR3 in its entirety is CASSLDLGGRKSYEQYF. The chain combines TRBV5-1 with TRBJ2-7; 8 bases fit TRBD2. The DNA ends 3 residues before the CDR3 does, and the rest of the CDR3 is filled in from the germline J gene. The CDR3 contains 17 residues. V shed 0 bases and J 1 base; nucleotides not matched to a gene: 9. The V gene's germline CDR1 is SGHRS and CDR2 YFSETQ.

Of note for this clone: The CDR3 goes on 3 residues after the read ends, and that part is filled in from the germline J gene. The rearrangement uses TRBV19 and TRBJ2-3, with 11 bases that match TRBD2. The CDR3 has 17 amino acids. The ends lost 5 bases at V and 1 base at J; junction bases unmatched: 8. The germline CDR1 and CDR2 sequences are LNHDA and SQIVND (reference sequence). The covered CDR3 bases are TGTGCCAGTAGTTTTACTCCGGGACTAGCGGGCACAGATACG. It is translated as CASSFTPGLAGTDT. The full CDR3 protein is CASSFTPGLAGTDTQYF.

On this clone itself: Coverage ceases 3 residues before the CDR3 finishes, and the germline J gene fills in the end. The chain carries TRBV19 and TRBJ1-1; tentative D call: TRBD1 (5 bases). CDR1 is LNHDA, CDR2 SQIVND, per germline (reference sequence). The germline V and J ends were trimmed by 8 bases and 0 bases, with 7 bases remaining between them. The length of the CDR3 is 12 residues. The part of the CDR3 DNA that was read is TGTGCCAGTCGGGACTTGAACACTGAA. Encoded protein: CASRDLNTE. The whole CDR3 reads CASRDLNTEAFF.

As for this clone: The observed sequence ends 3 residues before the CDR3 terminus, with the missing tail filled in from the germline J gene. J is TRBJ2-2 and V is TRBV2, with 7 bases matching TRBD1. Trimming removed 4 bases from V and 3 bases from J; junction bases left unmatched: 5. The CDR3 is 15 amino acids. Germline-derived CDR1 and CDR2 are SNHLY and FYNNEI. CDR3 loop: CASSGLQGHTGELFF. CDR3 bases read: TGTGCCAGCAGTGGGCTACAGGGGCACACCGGGGAG.

To note about this clone: The missing CDR3 end, 3 residues past where the read stops, is filled in from the germline J gene. The chain joins TRBV18 to TRBJ1-5; TRBD1 is a possible D gene (6 bases). Per the germline V gene, CDR1 is KGHSH and CDR2 is LQKENI. Trimming pared 4 bases from V and 2 bases from J, leaving 18 bases between. The CDR3 sequence is 17 residues long. The CDR3 is CASSLSTGTIGNQPQHF. The CDR3 bases that were read are TGTGCCAGCTCACTATCTACAGGGACAATTGGCAATCAGCCC.

As for this clone: The missing CDR3 end, 3 residues past where the read stops, is filled in from the germline J gene. The rearrangement links TRBV5-6 to TRBJ1-2; 9 nucleotides align to TRBD1. J was trimmed by 2 bases and V by 2 bases; bases with no gene match: 1. The germline V gene encodes CDR1 SGHDT and CDR2 YYEEEE. The CDR3 contains 14 residues. The sequenced CDR3 bases are TGTGCCAGCAGCTTAGGACAGGGGAACTATGGC. Translation gives CASSLGQGNYG. The CDR3 in full is CASSLGQGNYGYTF.

As to this clone: The read ends 3 residues before the CDR3 terminus; that terminus is restored from the germline J gene. The V gene is TRBV5-1, the J gene TRBJ1-4, with 10 positions matching TRBD1. The germline V gene has CDR1 SGHRS and CDR2 YFSETQ. This CDR3 is built from 15 residues. V gave up 0 bases and J gave up 7 bases; unmatched junction bases: 3. CDR3 bases read: TGCGCCAGCAGCTTGGCTGGGGACAGGGGTGAAAAA. This encodes CASSLAGDRGEK. The entire CDR3 protein reads CASSLAGDRGEKLFF.

About this clone itself: The sequence runs out 3 residues before the end of the CDR3; the remainder is reconstructed from the germline J gene. V and J are TRBV5-1 and TRBJ1-5; the D gene is possibly TRBD1 (6 bases). The CDR3 is 14 amino acids. Germline-derived CDR1 and CDR2 are SGHRS and YFSETQ. Between the trimmed V and J ends, which lost 0 bases and 5 bases, there was a span of 9 bases. The CDR3 DNA, read in part, is TGCGCCAGCAGCTTGGAGACAGGTGATCAGCCC. It codes for CASSLETGDQP. The full CDR3 reads CASSLETGDQPQHF.

A word on this clone: Read data end 3 residues before the CDR3 end; the end is taken from the germline J gene. The chain is built from TRBV6-2 or TRBV6-3 and TRBJ2-2; D may be TRBD1 (5 bases). The germline V gene has CDR1 MNHEY and CDR2 SVGEGT. This CDR3 is built from 13 residues. V lost 8 bases, J lost 4 bases, and 11 bases lay in between. Here the CDR3 reads CASSQGPTGELFF. The part of the CDR3 DNA that was read is TGTGCCAGCTCCCAGGGTCCCACCGGGGAG.

CDR3 DNA, as far as it was read: TGTGCCAGCAGGAGGGGAGGGAGGGAGACC. It encodes CASRRGGRET. The whole CDR3 protein is CASRRGGRETQYF. V gene TRBV7-8 combines with J gene TRBJ2-5, with 7 bases lining up with TRBD2. The CDR3 end falls 3 residues outside the read, so it is completed with the germline J gene. Germline CDR1 SGHVS, CDR2 FQNEAQ. V lost 6 bases, J lost 5 bases, and 6 bases stayed unmatched. CDR3 length: 13 amino acids.

Of note for this clone: Sequencing ends 3 residues short of the CDR3 end; the germline J gene provides the rest. This same CDR3 is encoded by further DNA sequences in the sample. The chain uses TRBV5-1 and TRBJ1-1, with a weak D call TRBD1 (6 bases). This CDR3 is built from 14 residues. Germline V gives CDR1 SGHRS, CDR2 YFSETQ. Deletions cut 3 bases from V and 2 bases from J, with 11 bases between. CDR3 sequence reads: CASSSRTANTEAFF. The part of the CDR3 DNA that was read is TGCGCCAGCAGCTCCCGGACAGCTAACACTGAA.

Note on this clone: Coverage ceases 3 residues before the CDR3 finishes, and the germline J gene fills in the end. The rearrangement uses TRBV20-1 and TRBJ1-5, with D tentatively TRBD1 (6 bases). The CDR3 is 15 amino acids. V gave up 6 bases and J gave up 0 bases, with 15 bases separating them. Germline V gene data show CDR1 as DFQATT and CDR2 as SNEGSKA (reference sequence). CDR3 DNA, as far as it was read: TGCAGTGCGGGCTCGGGACAAATTAGCAATCAGCCC. Its protein is CSAGSGQISNQP. The whole CDR3 region reads CSAGSGQISNQPQHF.